A selection of T cell receptor beta chains follows, all from one sample in a study of neoadjuvant anti-PD-1 for oral cavity cancer. Here immunoSEQ multiplex PCR was the method, and the copy in TCRdb shows in-frame clones only, minus some. The sample holds tens of thousands of clones; around 83% are singletons and the top ten take more than 3%. The specimen was PBMCs, collected before nivolumab (anti-PD-1) treatment. Source of these receptors: a person between 35 and 79 years old with oral cavity squamous cell carcinoma. CDR3s include the opening cysteine and the closing phenylalanine or tryptophan. The order of the fields is V gene, D gene, J gene, clone size, CDR3 length, CDR3 protein, CDR3 DNA. A D gene is named only where the DNA matches it firmly. Size values are once, few and many counts, or a class for expanded clones, and some rows have none.

TRBV5-6	.	TRBJ1-2	once	14	CASRPEGGVYGYTF	TGTGCCAGCAGGCCTGAAGGCGGGGTCTATGGCTACACCTTC
TRBV28	TRBD2	TRBJ2-4	.	12	CATRTSENIQYF	TGTGCCACCCGGACTAGTGAGAACATTCAGTACTTC
TRBV27	.	TRBJ2-7	.	16	CASSSGWDTVSYEQYF	TGTGCCAGCAGTTCTGGGTGGGACACGGTATCCTACGAGCAGTACTTC
TRBV6-1	.	TRBJ1-1	once	11	CASLRGTEAFF	TGTGCCAGTCTAAGGGGAACTGAAGCTTTCTTT
TRBV7-9	.	TRBJ1-1	.	14	CASSLGGRETEAFF	TGTGCCAGCAGCTTGGGGGGGCGTGAGACTGAAGCTTTCTTT
TRBV7-9	.	TRBJ2-7	.	17	CASSLGGQSTYSYEQYF	TGTGCCAGCAGCTTAGGCGGCCAGTCCACTTACTCCTACGAGCAGTACTTC
TRBV10-2	.	TRBJ1-3	.	14	CASSPGTSGNTIYF	TGCGCCAGCAGCCCCGGGACCTCTGGAAACACCATATATTTT
TRBV11-2	.	TRBJ2-7	.	14	CASSFGVRGNEQYF	TGTGCCAGCAGCTTCGGTGTCAGAGGGAACGAGCAGTACTTC
TRBV9	.	TRBJ1-1	.	15	CASSVYPDMNTEAFF	TGTGCCAGCAGCGTATACCCGGACATGAACACTGAAGCTTTCTTT
TRBV18	.	TRBJ1-2	.	14	CASSSDKVNYGYTF	TGTGCCAGCTCTTCTGATAAGGTGAACTATGGCTACACCTTC
TRBV28	.	TRBJ2-7	.	15	CASRPGGRPGSEQYF	TGTGCCAGCAGACCGGGCGGCAGGCCAGGTTCGGAGCAGTACTTC
TRBV28	TRBD1	TRBJ2-7	.	15	CASSFSTGLAYEQYF	TGTGCCAGCAGTTTTTCGACAGGGCTAGCCTACGAGCAGTACTTC
TRBV4-1	TRBD2	TRBJ2-5	.	15	CASSQLTSGEETQYF	TGCGCCAGCAGCCAATTAACTAGCGGGGAAGAGACCCAGTACTTC
TRBV5-6	.	TRBJ1-3	.	15	CASSPGLGAGNTIYF	TGTGCCAGCAGCCCGGGCCTAGGGGCTGGAAACACCATATATTTT
TRBV4-1	.	TRBJ1-2	.	16	CASSQVLGRRIYGYTF	TGCGCCAGCAGCCAAGTCCTGGGCAGGAGGATCTATGGCTACACCTTC
TRBV10-2	TRBD1	TRBJ1-1	.	14	CASRRGPQNTEAFF	TGCGCCAGCAGAAGGGGGCCTCAGAACACTGAAGCTTTCTTT
TRBV5-1	.	TRBJ2-7	.	13	CASSLGPNARQYF	TGCGCCAGCAGCTTGGGGCCTAATGCGAGGCAGTACTTC
TRBV5-4	.	TRBJ2-7	.	13	CASSPTYGYEQYF	TGTGCCAGCAGCCCCACCTACGGCTACGAGCAGTACTTC
TRBV11-2	.	TRBJ1-4	.	15	CASSLDRGSNEKLFF	TGTGCCAGCAGCTTAGACAGGGGTTCTAATGAAAAACTGTTTTTT
TRBV6-4	TRBD2	TRBJ2-1	.	17	CASSDEASGVSYNEQFF	TGTGCCAGCAGTGACGAGGCTAGCGGGGTCTCCTACAATGAGCAGTTCTTC
TRBV18	TRBD2	TRBJ2-7	.	16	CASSPPTSGSSYEQYF	TGTGCCAGCTCACCACCGACTAGCGGGAGTAGCTACGAGCAGTACTTC
TRBV7-9	.	TRBJ1-2	.	14	CASRVGVPNYGYTF	TGTGCCAGCAGAGTGGGGGTCCCTAACTATGGCTACACCTTC
TRBV28	.	TRBJ2-7	.	13	CASSRGTSYEQYF	TGTGCCAGCAGTCGGGGGACTTCCTACGAGCAGTACTTC
TRBV5-1	TRBD1	TRBJ2-5	.	14	CASSGGQGSETQYF	TGCGCCAGCAGCGGGGGACAGGGGTCTGAGACCCAGTACTTC
TRBV11-2	.	TRBJ1-1	.	14	CASSSYQGNTEAFF	TGTGCCAGCAGCAGCTATCAGGGAAACACTGAAGCTTTCTTT
TRBV28	.	TRBJ1-2	.	15	CASSSPNALNYGYTF	TGTGCCAGCAGCTCCCCGAATGCCCTAAACTATGGCTACACCTTC